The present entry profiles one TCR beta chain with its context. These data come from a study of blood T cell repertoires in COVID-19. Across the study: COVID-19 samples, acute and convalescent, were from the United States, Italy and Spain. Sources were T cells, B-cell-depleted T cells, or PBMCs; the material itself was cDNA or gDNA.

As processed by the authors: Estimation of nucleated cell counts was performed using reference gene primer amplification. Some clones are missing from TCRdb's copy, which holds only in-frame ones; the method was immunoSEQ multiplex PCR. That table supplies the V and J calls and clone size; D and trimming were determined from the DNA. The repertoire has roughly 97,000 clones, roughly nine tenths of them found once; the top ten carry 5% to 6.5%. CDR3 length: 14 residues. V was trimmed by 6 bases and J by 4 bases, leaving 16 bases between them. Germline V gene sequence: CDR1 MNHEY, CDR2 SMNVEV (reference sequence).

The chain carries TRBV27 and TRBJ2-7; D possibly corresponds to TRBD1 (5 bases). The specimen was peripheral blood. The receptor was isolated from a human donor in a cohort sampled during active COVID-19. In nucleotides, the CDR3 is TGTGCCAGCAGGGGTCCCGACAGAGATTACGAGCAGTACTTC. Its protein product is CASRGPDRDYEQYF.